Presented here are 27 T cell receptor beta chains from one specimen sequenced in a study of memory CD4+ T cells and cytomegalovirus serostatus. The protocol was immunoSEQ multiplex PCR, while the TCRdb copy is restricted to in-frame clones and leaves out a portion. Among about 75,000 clones listed, about 78% were seen once. Single viable CD3+CD4+CD8-CD45RO+ cells were sorted as the memory CD4+ T cells. The sequencing sample was made of memory CD4+ T cells from blood. These receptors all stem from an adult in good health and CMV-seropositive.

This clone was found a few times. This sequence joins TRBV15 and TRBJ1-1; D uncertain. V lost 6 bases and J lost 3, with 8 bases in between. Germline-derived CDR1 and CDR2 are LNHNV and YYDKDF (reference sequence). The CDR3 has 12 amino acids. The CDR3 spells CATSQGYTEAFF. CDR3 nucleotide sequence: TGTGCCACCAGTCAAGGGTACACTGAAGCTTTCTTT.

The rearrangement links TRBV6-1 to TRBJ1-3; no clear D. The CDR3 runs to 14 residues. Per the germline V gene, CDR1 is MNHNS and CDR2 is SASEGT. Deletions cut 2 bases from V and 8 bases from J, with 13 bases between. The CDR3 DNA sequence: TGTGCCAGCAGTGAAATAAGGACGGTCCACACCATATATTTT. This encodes CASSEIRTVHTIYF.

V gene TRBV18 combines with J gene TRBJ2-2; D unclear. Trimming pared 1 base from V and 7 bases from J, leaving 7 bases between. The CDR3 is 13 amino acids. Germline lookup yields CDR1 KGHSH and CDR2 LQKENI. CDR3 residues: CASSPRGNGELFF. Here the CDR3 DNA reads TGTGCCAGCTCACCACGGGGTAACGGGGAGCTGTTTTTT.

V usage is TRBV7-9 and J usage is TRBJ1-2; D is unclear. The CDR3 totals 12 residues. Between the trimmed V and J ends, which lost 4 bases and 6 bases, there was a span of 9 bases. Germline V gives CDR1 SEHNR, CDR2 FQNEAQ (reference sequence). This CDR3 reads CASSSGGDGYTF. The CDR3 nucleotides are TGTGCCAGCAGCTCCGGCGGCGATGGCTACACCTTC.

The CDR3 nucleotides are TGTGCCTGGGCCCCAGGGGCCCACCCTTTAGGCACTGAAGCTTTCTTT. This codes for CAWAPGAHPLGTEAFF. This chain links TRBV30 with TRBJ1-1, with D perhaps TRBD1 (6 bases). The ends were cut back, 5 bases at V and 4 bases at J, with 23 bases in the middle. The length of the CDR3 is 16 residues. Germline CDR1 is GTSNPN and CDR2 is SVGIG (reference sequence).

The J gene is TRBJ2-3, the V gene TRBV5-6; D remains unclear. The germline V and J ends were trimmed by 4 bases and 0 bases, with 6 bases remaining between them. Germline V gives CDR1 SGHDT, CDR2 YYEEEE. The CDR3 loop spans 13 amino acids. The CDR3 coding sequence is TGTGCCAGCAGCATTACTAGCACAGATACGCAGTATTTT. Its translation: CASSITSTDTQYF.

The chain uses TRBV5-1 and TRBJ1-1; 9 positions match TRBD1. After removal of 3 bases from V and 3 bases from J, the junction contained 6 bases not matched to a gene. This CDR3 contains 15 residues. From germline, CDR1 is SGHRS and CDR2 YFSETQ. The chain's CDR3 is CASSYRTGVDTEAFF. DNA for the CDR3: TGCGCCAGCAGCTATCGGACAGGGGTGGACACTGAAGCTTTCTTT.

The CDR3 is CASSSRSLDTIYF. DNA of the CDR3: TGTGCCAGCAGCTCCCGCAGCCTGGACACCATATATTTT. This chain uses TRBV7-9 with TRBJ1-3, with D hard to call. Trimming removed 4 bases at V and 8 bases at J, with 12 bases between. CDR1 and CDR2 from the germline V gene are SEHNR and FQNEAQ (reference sequence). The CDR3 runs to 13 residues.

The chain combines TRBV5-1 with TRBJ2-5; D is unclear. CDR1 is SGHRS, CDR2 YFSETQ, per germline. The V end lost 0 bases, the J end lost 3 bases, and 9 bases lay between the germline ends. The CDR3 covers 14 residues. The CDR3 nucleotides are TGCGCCAGCAGCTTGGGATTCTCGGAAGAGACCCAGTACTTC. It specifies CASSLGFSEETQYF.

This sequence joins TRBV20-1 and TRBJ2-1; TRBD2 might be the D (5 bases). The germline V gene encodes CDR1 DFQATT and CDR2 SNEGSKA (reference sequence). V was trimmed by 4 bases and J by 8 bases, leaving 9 bases between them. The CDR3 spans 11 residues. CDR3 sequence reads: CSATSYDEQFF. Written as DNA, the CDR3 is TGCAGTGCTACTAGCTATGATGAGCAGTTCTTC.

The chain uses TRBV7-2 and TRBJ1-6; D perhaps matches TRBD1 (5 bases). CDR3 size: 14 residues. V shed 2 bases and J shed 11 bases, with 13 bases lying between them. Germline lookup yields CDR1 SGHTA and CDR2 FQGNSA. CDR3 sequence reads: CASSLNGGGTPLHF. The CDR3 DNA follows: TGTGCCAGCAGCTTAAATGGGGGGGGGACACCCCTCCACTTT. Full variable domain (missing parts from reference TRBV7-2 and TRBJ1-6): GAGVSQSPSNKVTEKGKDVELRCDPISGHTALYWYRQSLGQGLEFLIYFQGNSAPDKSGLPSDRFSAERTGGSVSTLTIQRTQQEDSAVYLCASSLNGGGTPLHFGNGTRLTVT.

The chain combines TRBV6-5 with TRBJ1-1; D is uncertain. This CDR3 has 14 residues. Germline CDR1 reads MNHEY; CDR2 reads SVGAGI. V lost 1 base and J lost 6, with 12 bases in between. The CDR3 sequence: CASSYYGIRAEAFF. The CDR3 DNA reads TGTGCCAGCAGTTACTACGGTATTAGGGCTGAAGCTTTCTTT.

The chain links TRBV30 to TRBJ2-3, with a weak D call TRBD1 (5 bases). V was cut by 5 bases and J by 3 bases, with 15 bases left in between. The length of the CDR3 is 14 residues. Germline V gene sequence: CDR1 GTSNPN, CDR2 SVGIG (reference sequence). The CDR3 here is CAWATVTGTDTQYF. The CDR3 nucleotides read TGTGCCTGGGCCACAGTTACAGGAACAGATACGCAGTATTTT.

The chain joins TRBV5-1 to TRBJ1-5; D perhaps matches TRBD1 (6 bases). Germline V gene data show CDR1 as SGHRS and CDR2 as YFSETQ. The V gene lost 4 bases and the J gene lost 7 bases, with 18 bases spanning the gap. The CDR3 is 15 amino acids. CDR3 amino acids: CASSNIPGEGQPQHF. The CDR3, as DNA: TGCGCCAGCAGCAATATACCAGGGGAAGGACAGCCCCAGCATTTT.

CDR3 sequence (DNA): TGTGCCAGCAGCAGTGAGCCGATCCCCCTACGAAATTCACCCCTCCACTTT. Protein product: CASSSEPIPLRNSPLHF. The gene calls are TRBV21-1 and TRBJ1-6. TRBV21-1 is a recognized pseudogene. The CDR3 contains 17 residues.

This clone was seen only once. CDR3 loop: CASSSGQGEYGYTF. In DNA form, the CDR3 reads TGTGCCAGCAGCTCCGGACAGGGGGAATATGGCTACACCTTC. V is TRBV7-2 and J is TRBJ1-2; 10 bases are a match to TRBD1. CDR1 and CDR2 (germline): SGHTA, FQGNSA. Trimming at V came to 4 bases and at J to 5 bases, leaving 4 bases not matched to a gene. The CDR3 consists of 14 residues.

This clone was recorded a few times. V and J are TRBV7-2 and TRBJ2-2; maybe TRBD1 (6 bases). The CDR3 covers 14 residues. Deletions cut 5 bases from V and 4 bases from J, with 11 bases between. Germline V gene data show CDR1 as SGHTA and CDR2 as FQGNSA. This CDR3 is CASSPLGATGELFF. CDR3 DNA sequence: TGTGCCAGCAGCCCTCTGGGGGCCACCGGGGAGCTGTTTTTT.

The chain carries TRBV6-5 and TRBJ1-2, with 7 nucleotides matching TRBD1. CDR3 length equals 13 residues. Trimming removed 11 bases from V and 4 bases from J; junction bases left unmatched: 10. CDR1 is MNHEY, CDR2 SVGAGI, per germline. In DNA, the CDR3 is TGTGCCTCCGCGCCAGGGACAGCCTATGGCTACACCTTC. Protein sequence: CASAPGTAYGYTF.

The chain has TRBV6-1 and TRBJ1-1; D not resolved. Germline V gene lookup returns CDR1 MNHNS and CDR2 SASEGT. This CDR3 contains 14 residues. The germline V and J ends were trimmed by 1 base and 3 bases, with 9 bases remaining between them. CDR3 DNA sequence: TGTGCCAGCAGTGAAGGGCGGAGGCACACTGAAGCTTTCTTT. Translation gives CASSEGRRHTEAFF.

This sequence joins TRBV7-2 and TRBJ2-5; D uncertain. The germline gives CDR1 SGHTA, CDR2 FQGNSA. V dropped 2 bases and J dropped 7 bases, with 14 bases sitting between them. The length of the CDR3 is 14 residues. CDR3: CASSLPTPSATQYF. CDR3 DNA sequence: TGTGCCAGCAGCTTACCCACCCCCTCGGCGACCCAGTACTTC.

J is TRBJ2-2 and V is TRBV7-9; D unresolved. V dropped 3 bases and J dropped 7 bases, with 15 bases sitting between them. This CDR3 is built from 15 residues. Germline CDR1 is SEHNR and CDR2 is FQNEAQ (reference sequence). CDR3 sequence: CASSLAAGGVGELFF. DNA of the CDR3: TGTGCCAGCAGCTTGGCGGCAGGTGGGGTCGGGGAGCTGTTTTTT.

The chain recombines TRBV11-2 with TRBJ1-2, with TRBD1 matching over 8 bases. The CDR3 sequence is 15 residues long. CDR1 is SGHAT and CDR2 is FQNNGV in the germline V gene. The trim removed 4 bases at V and 8 bases at J, leaving 12 bases unmatched. CDR3 residues: CASSSWDRSKGGYTF. CDR3 bases: TGTGCCAGCAGCTCTTGGGACAGGTCCAAGGGAGGCTACACCTTC.

Details on this clone: The identical CDR3 is also encoded by other nucleotide sequences in the sample. The chain uses TRBV28 and TRBJ2-7; 7 nucleotides agree with TRBD1. There are 13 residues in the CDR3. V was pared by 6 bases and J by 2 bases, with 4 bases of the junction left unmatched. Germline V gene sequence: CDR1 MDHEN, CDR2 SYDVKM. In nucleotides, the CDR3 is TGTGCCAGCAGGTCCGGACAGGCCTACGAGCAGTACTTC. Translating gives CASRSGQAYEQYF.

The chain links TRBV29-1 to TRBJ2-5, with 7 positions matching TRBD2. Germline CDR1 reads SQVTM; CDR2 reads ANQGSEA. This CDR3 is 13 amino acids long. The junction had 9 bases not matched to a gene; V was cut back by 7 bases and J by 4 bases. CDR3 region: CSASPGGGETQYF. The CDR3 nucleotides read TGCAGCGCCTCACCCGGCGGGGGAGAGACCCAGTACTTC. The whole variable domain, remainder taken from reference TRBV29-1 and TRBJ2-5, is SAVISQKPSRDICQRGTSLTIQCQVDSQVTMMFWYRQQPGQSLTLIATANQGSEATYESGFVIDKFPISRPNLTFSTLTVSNMSPEDSSIYLCSASPGGGETQYFGPGTRLLVL.

V gene TRBV7-2 combines with J gene TRBJ1-3, with 7 bases identical to TRBD1. CDR3 length: 15 amino acids. Per the germline V gene, CDR1 is SGHTA and CDR2 is FQGNSA. J gave up 1 base and V 4 bases, and 4 bases lay outside the gene matches. The CDR3 DNA follows: TGTGCCAGCAGCTGGACAGGTGGTTCTGGAAACACCATATATTTT. This translates into CASSWTGGSGNTIYF. Complete variable domain (other parts from reference TRBV7-2 and TRBJ1-3): GAGVSQSPSNKVTEKGKDVELRCDPISGHTALYWYRQSLGQGLEFLIYFQGNSAPDKSGLPSDRFSAERTGGSVSTLTIQRTQQEDSAVYLCASSWTGGSGNTIYFGEGSWLTVV.

This chain links TRBV5-4 with TRBJ2-2; 14 nucleotides line up with TRBD2. Germline CDR1 and CDR2: SGHNT and YYREEE (reference sequence). The CDR3 length is 19 residues. Trimming cost V 4 bases and J 5 bases; bases outside gene matches: 13. The CDR3 coding sequence is TGTGCCAGCAGCCTAGGGACTAGCGGGAGAATGGGGCGGACCGGGGAGCTGTTTTTT. Amino acids: CASSLGTSGRMGRTGELFF.

This chain connects TRBV7-8 to TRBJ2-1; D is perhaps TRBD2 (6 bases). The CDR3 sequence is 15 residues long. V lost 1 base and J 4 bases, leaving 11 bases between the germline ends. Per germline, CDR1 SGHVS and CDR2 FQNEAQ. CDR3 sequence reads: CASSLEGLGYNEQFF. The DNA for the CDR3 is TGTGCCAGCAGCTTAGAGGGACTTGGGTACAATGAGCAGTTCTTC. The full variable domain, rest sourced from reference TRBV7-8 and TRBJ2-1, is GAGVSQSPRYKVAKRGQDVALRCDPISGHVSLFWYQQALGQGPEFLTYFQNEAQLDKSGLPSDRFFAERPEGSVSTLKIQRTQQEDSAVYLCASSLEGLGYNEQFFGPGTRLTVL.